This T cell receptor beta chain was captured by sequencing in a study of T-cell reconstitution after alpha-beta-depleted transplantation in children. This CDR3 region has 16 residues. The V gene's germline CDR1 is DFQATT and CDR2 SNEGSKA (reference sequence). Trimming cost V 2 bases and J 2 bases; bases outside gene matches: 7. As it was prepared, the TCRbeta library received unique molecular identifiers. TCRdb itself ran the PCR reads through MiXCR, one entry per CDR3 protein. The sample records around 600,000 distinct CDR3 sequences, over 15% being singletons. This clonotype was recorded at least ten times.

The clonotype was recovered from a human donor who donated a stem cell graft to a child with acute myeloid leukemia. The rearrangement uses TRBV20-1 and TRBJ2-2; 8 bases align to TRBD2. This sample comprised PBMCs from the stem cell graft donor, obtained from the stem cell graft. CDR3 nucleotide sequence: TGCAGTGCTAGACCCACAGCGGGGGCCAACACCGGGGAGCTGTTTTTT. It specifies CSARPTAGANTGELFF.